This T cell receptor beta chain is from a study of cytomegalovirus exposure and HLA in healthy donors. Per germline, CDR1 SQVTM and CDR2 ANQGSEA. V dropped 3 bases and J dropped 4; count of bases not matched to a gene: 4. The CDR3 extends over 13 amino acids. This clone was observed a single time. Its matching antigen is unknown. Study conclusions and caveats: Rare TCR sequences predominated, though certain public TCRs were found in many donors.

TCRdb's copy holds only in-frame clones and misses some; the assay was immunoSEQ multiplex PCR. The sample has about 360,000 clones; 75% to 90% are singletons. This chain links TRBV29-1 with TRBJ1-1, with 8 bases identical to TRBD1. Sequencing was performed on PBMCs. This receptor was taken from a woman between 18 and 30 years old in good health and CMV-seronegative. CDR3 sequence: CSVDITGGTEAFF. CDR3 DNA: TGCAGCGTTGATATTACAGGGGGCACTGAAGCTTTCTTT. The full variable domain, in which reference TRBV29-1 and TRBJ1-1 provide the parts outside the CDR3, is SAVISQKPSRDICQRGTSLTIQCQVDSQVTMMFWYRQQPGQSLTLIATANQGSEATYESGFVIDKFPISRPNLTFSTLTVSNMSPEDSSIYLCSVDITGGTEAFFGQGTRLTVV.